The 13 T cell receptor beta chains below come from one sample, sequenced in a study of blood T cell repertoires in COVID-19. Clones were sequenced by immunoSEQ multiplex PCR, and TCRdb holds only the in-frame ones, with some missing. The sample contains around 100,000 clones, about 86% of which appear only once. The source material was peripheral blood. These receptors were taken from a man older than 75 with acute or convalescent COVID-19.

This clone showed up just a few times. The DNA of the CDR3 is TGTGCCAGCAGTCACCGGGACAGGCTCCGGCCCCAGCATTTT. This translates into CASSHRDRLRPQHF. The chain links TRBV6-5 to TRBJ1-5; 8 bases are a match to TRBD1. CDR1 is MNHEY and CDR2 is SVGAGI in the germline V gene. CDR3 size: 14 residues. J gave up 9 bases and V 5 bases, and 9 bases lay outside the gene matches.

This chain connects TRBV4-1 to TRBJ2-5; D possibly corresponds to TRBD1 (5 bases). The V gene's germline CDR1 is MGHRA and CDR2 YSYEKL. There are 20 residues in the CDR3. V was clipped by 0 bases and J by 3 bases, with 26 bases between them. Written as DNA, the CDR3 is TGCGCCAGCAGCCAAGAAGATCCTTCTATCTGGGCAGGGAAAAAAGAGACCCAGTACTTC. This encodes CASSQEDPSIWAGKKETQYF.

The chain combines TRBV5-6 with TRBJ1-2; possible D gene TRBD1, 6 bases. The germline gives CDR1 SGHDT, CDR2 YYEEEE. V was pared by 3 bases and J by 4 bases, with 10 bases between. The CDR3 runs to 13 residues. DNA of the CDR3: TGTGCCAGCAGCTATGACAGGAGCTATGGCTACACCTTC. It encodes CASSYDRSYGYTF.

V usage is TRBV6-4 and J usage is TRBJ1-5; tentatively, D is TRBD1 (5 bases). Germline CDR1 and CDR2: MRHNA and SNTAGT. CDR3 length equals 13 residues. V was cut by 3 bases and J by 9 bases, with 12 bases left in between. Here the CDR3 reads CASSETADRPQHF. CDR3 DNA: TGTGCCAGCAGTGAAACTGCTGACAGGCCCCAGCATTTT.

This clone was counted a single time. The chain links TRBV5-4 to TRBJ2-1; TRBD1 matches at 7 bases. With V trimmed by 4 bases and J by 7 bases, 14 bases remained unmatched. The CDR3 runs to 16 residues. Looked up from germline, CDR1 is SGHNT and CDR2 is YYREEE (reference sequence). The CDR3 here is CASSPVRAGGPNEQFF. As DNA, the CDR3 is TGTGCCAGCAGCCCCGTGCGGGCAGGGGGTCCAAATGAGCAGTTCTTC.

The chain uses TRBV10-3 and TRBJ2-7, with TRBD2 matching over 10 bases. Looked up from germline, CDR1 is ENHRY and CDR2 is SYGVKD. Germline trimming cut 2 bases from V and 7 bases from J; bases unmatched to any gene: 8. This CDR3 contains 15 residues. As DNA, the CDR3 is TGTGCCATCAGTGAGCGGCTAGCGGGAGCTCAGGAGCAGTACTTC. Residues: CAISERLAGAQEQYF.

The chain combines TRBV12-3 or TRBV12-4 with TRBJ2-1; D is perhaps TRBD2 (5 bases). CDR3 length: 12 residues. Trimming took off 6 bases at V and 9 bases at J, with 12 bases between the two ends. CDR3 protein: CASRSLVSEQFF. The CDR3 DNA follows: TGTGCCAGCAGATCACTAGTCAGTGAGCAGTTCTTC.

The rearrangement links TRBV27 to TRBJ1-2; 10 bases align to TRBD1. Germline CDR1 reads MNHEY; CDR2 reads SMNVEV (reference sequence). This CDR3 comprises 15 residues. J gave up 5 bases and V 6 bases, and 9 bases lay outside the gene matches. This CDR3 reads CASRDLGQGRYGYTF. The DNA of the CDR3 is TGTGCCAGCAGGGATTTGGGACAGGGGCGTTATGGCTACACCTTC.

This chain connects TRBV28 to TRBJ1-2, with a weak D call TRBD1 (5 bases). Germline V gene sequence: CDR1 MDHEN, CDR2 SYDVKM. The length of the CDR3 is 15 residues. V lost 2 bases, J lost 4 bases, and 14 bases lay in between. CDR3 loop: CASSLGLGRFYGYTF. The CDR3 DNA reads as TGTGCCAGCAGTTTAGGTCTGGGGCGCTTCTATGGCTACACCTTC.

The chain couples TRBV28 to TRBJ1-4; unclear D gene. Germline V gene data show CDR1 as MDHEN and CDR2 as SYDVKM. The CDR3 has 13 residues. Trimming shortened V by 2 bases and J by 6 bases, and 7 bases separated the two germline ends. The CDR3 coding sequence is TGTGCCAGCAGTTTAAACAGTCATGAAAAACTGTTTTTT. Its translation: CASSLNSHEKLFF.

The chain recombines TRBV29-1 with TRBJ2-5; no firm D call. The germline V and J ends were trimmed by 1 base and 0 bases, with 3 bases remaining between them. The germline CDR1 and CDR2 sequences are SQVTM and ANQGSEA. The CDR3 runs to 12 residues. The DNA of the CDR3 is TGCAGCGTTGAAGTTAACCAAGAGACCCAGTACTTC. Translating it yields CSVEVNQETQYF.

V usage is TRBV7-2 and J usage is TRBJ2-1, with D maybe TRBD2 (6 bases). Trimming cost V 4 bases and J 4 bases, with 23 bases left between them. Germline assignment: CDR1 SGHTA and CDR2 FQGNSA. The CDR3 is made up of 18 amino acids. The CDR3 DNA reads as TGTGCCAGCAGCTCCGCCCCTCTGGTCGGGAGATCGTACAATGAGCAGTTCTTC. It translates to CASSSAPLVGRSYNEQFF. The full variable domain, its missing parts supplied by reference TRBV7-2 and TRBJ2-1, is GAGVSQSPSNKVTEKGKDVELRCDPISGHTALYWYRQSLGQGLEFLIYFQGNSAPDKSGLPSDRFSAERTGGSVSTLTIQRTQQEDSAVYLCASSSAPLVGRSYNEQFFGPGTRLTVL.

The chain employs TRBV9 and TRBJ2-7; D is unclear. This CDR3 region has 15 residues. From germline, CDR1 is SGDLS and CDR2 YYNGEE. The V gene lost 0 bases and the J gene lost 0 bases, with 10 bases spanning the gap. The CDR3 coding sequence is TGTGCCAGCAGCGTAGAAGCCACCTTCTCCTACGAGCAGTACTTC. Encoded protein: CASSVEATFSYEQYF.